Here is one TCR beta chain with its context. Specified time point: patch test 2, 6 weeks after DPC sensitization. The treatment denotes: therapeutic diphenylcyclopropenone sensitization with weekly scalp DPC. MiXCR, applied by TCRdb to the RACE reads, yields one record per CDR3 protein. Of about 100,000 distinct CDR3 sequences in the sample, more than 9.5% were seen once. V was cut by 6 bases and J by 1 base, with 10 bases left in between. This CDR3 is built from 14 residues. The germline V gene encodes CDR1 DFQATT and CDR2 SNEGSKA (reference sequence). These data belong to a study of human T cells and chemical hapten exposure. Study at large: Each patient's scalp received weekly diphenylcyclopropenone throughout the approximately 23-week study.

This TCR derives from a woman in her forties with alopecia areata. Some clones in this sample may be carry-over from other donors' samples. The V call is TRBV20-1, the J call TRBJ1-6; tentatively, D is TRBD1 (5 bases). The source material was whole blood, sampled in connection with sensitization to the hapten diphenylcyclopropenone (DPC). The CDR3 DNA reads TGCAGTGCCGAGAGGGGTTCCTATAATTCACCCCTCCACTTT. Its protein is CSAERGSYNSPLHF.